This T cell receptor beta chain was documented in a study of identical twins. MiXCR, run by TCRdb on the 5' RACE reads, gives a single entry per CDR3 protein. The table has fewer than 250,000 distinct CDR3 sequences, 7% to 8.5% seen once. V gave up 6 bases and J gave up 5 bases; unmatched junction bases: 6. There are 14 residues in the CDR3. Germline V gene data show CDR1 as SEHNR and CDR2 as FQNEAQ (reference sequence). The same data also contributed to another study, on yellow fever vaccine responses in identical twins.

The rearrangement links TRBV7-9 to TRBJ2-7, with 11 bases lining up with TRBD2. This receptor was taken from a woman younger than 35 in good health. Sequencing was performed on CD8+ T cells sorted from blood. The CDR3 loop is CASSTGLAGDEQYF. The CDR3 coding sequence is TGTGCCAGCAGTACTGGACTAGCGGGCGACGAGCAGTACTTC.